This T cell receptor (beta chain) appears in the sequencing data of a study of shared clonotypes between healthy human individuals. The table came from immunoSEQ multiplex PCR; TCRdb's copy has only in-frame clones and leaves some out. The sample holds about 380,000 clones, 95% to 97% seen once. V was cut by 5 bases and J by 1 base, with 16 bases left in between. Germline CDR1 reads SQVTM; CDR2 reads ANQGSEA. The CDR3 is 15 residues long. Study findings and constraints: Estimated clonotype richness was generally higher in naive than memory subsets. Clonotypes which were not shared had lower generation probabilities than clonotypes that all four donors shared.

As regards this clone: The antigen remains unidentified.

Sequencing input: memory CD8+ T cells sorted from blood. Subset described: CD45RO+ cells pooled with CCR7-negative TemRA cells. The rearrangement links TRBV29-1 to TRBJ2-3; possibly TRBD2 for D (6 bases). The TCR was taken from a man aged 25 to 40 in good health. Here the CDR3 DNA reads TGCAGCGTTCGAAGGCTAGCGTTTGGCACAGATACGCAGTATTTT. Encoded protein: CSVRRLAFGTDTQYF.